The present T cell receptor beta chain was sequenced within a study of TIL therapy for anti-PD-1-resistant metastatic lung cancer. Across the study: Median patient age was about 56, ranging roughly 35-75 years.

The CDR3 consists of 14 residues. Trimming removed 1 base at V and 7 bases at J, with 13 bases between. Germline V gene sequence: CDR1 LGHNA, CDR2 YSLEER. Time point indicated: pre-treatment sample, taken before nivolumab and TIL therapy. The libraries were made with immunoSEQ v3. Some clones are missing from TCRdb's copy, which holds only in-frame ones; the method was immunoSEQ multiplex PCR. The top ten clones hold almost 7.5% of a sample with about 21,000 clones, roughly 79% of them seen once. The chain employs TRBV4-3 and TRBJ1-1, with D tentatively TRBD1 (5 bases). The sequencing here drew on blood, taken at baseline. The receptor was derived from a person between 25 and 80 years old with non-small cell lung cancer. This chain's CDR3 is CASSQGKTQGEAFF. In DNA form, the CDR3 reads TGCGCCAGCAGCCAAGGCAAAACTCAGGGTGAAGCTTTCTTT.